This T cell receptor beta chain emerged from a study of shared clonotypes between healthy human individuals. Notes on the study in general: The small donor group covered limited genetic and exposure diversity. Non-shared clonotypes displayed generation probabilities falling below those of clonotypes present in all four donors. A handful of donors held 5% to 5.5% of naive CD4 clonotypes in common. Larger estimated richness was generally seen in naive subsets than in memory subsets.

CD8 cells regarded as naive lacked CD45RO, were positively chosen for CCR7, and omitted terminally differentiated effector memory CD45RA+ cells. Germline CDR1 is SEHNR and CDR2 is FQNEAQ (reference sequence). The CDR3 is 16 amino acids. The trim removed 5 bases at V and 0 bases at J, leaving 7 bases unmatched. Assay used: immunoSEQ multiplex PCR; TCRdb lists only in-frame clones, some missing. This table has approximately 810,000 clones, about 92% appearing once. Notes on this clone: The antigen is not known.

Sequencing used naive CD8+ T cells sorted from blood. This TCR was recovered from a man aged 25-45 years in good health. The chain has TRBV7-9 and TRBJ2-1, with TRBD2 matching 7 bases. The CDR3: CASSVGGGGSYNEQFF. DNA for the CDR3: TGTGCCAGCAGCGTCGGTGGGGGGGGCTCCTACAATGAGCAGTTCTTC.